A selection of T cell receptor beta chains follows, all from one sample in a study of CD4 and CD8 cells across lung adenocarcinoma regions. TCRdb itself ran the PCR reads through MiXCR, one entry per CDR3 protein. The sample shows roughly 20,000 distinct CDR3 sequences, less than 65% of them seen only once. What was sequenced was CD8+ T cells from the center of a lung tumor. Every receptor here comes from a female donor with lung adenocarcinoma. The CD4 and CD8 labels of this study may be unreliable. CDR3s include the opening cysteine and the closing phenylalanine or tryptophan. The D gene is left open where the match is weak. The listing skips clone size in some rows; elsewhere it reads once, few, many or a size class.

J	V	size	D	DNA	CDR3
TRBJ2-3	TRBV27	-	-	TGTGCCAGCGGTCCTCCAGACGTCCAGACTTTC	CASGPPDVQTF
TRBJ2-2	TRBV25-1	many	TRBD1	TGTGCCATACAGGGGGCTCGCACCGGGGAGCTGTTTTTT	CAIQGARTGELFF
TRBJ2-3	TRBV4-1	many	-	TGCGCCAGCAGCCAAGATGGGCTAGCTCCAGATACGCAGTATTTT	CASSQDGLAPDTQYF
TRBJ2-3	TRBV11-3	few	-	TGTGCCAGCAGCTTACAAGGCAGCACAGATACGCAGTATTTT	CASSLQGSTDTQYF
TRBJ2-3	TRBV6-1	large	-	TGTGCCAGCAGTGAATCGGGGGATACGCAGTATTTT	CASSESGDTQYF
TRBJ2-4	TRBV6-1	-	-	TGTGCCAGCAGTGAACGGACTCGCGGAGAGGGGGATCCGTACTTC	CASSERTRGEGDPYF
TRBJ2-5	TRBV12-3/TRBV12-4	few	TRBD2	TGTGCCAGCAGCTCCCGGGGTCTAGCGGGAAAAGAGACCCAGTACTTC	CASSSRGLAGKETQYF
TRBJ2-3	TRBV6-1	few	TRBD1	TGTGCCAGCAGGCGTACAGGGGGCGATACGCAGTATTTT	CASRRTGGDTQYF
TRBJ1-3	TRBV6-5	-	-	TGTGCCAGCAGTTCCCCTAATAAGGCTGGAAACACCATATATTTT	CASSSPNKAGNTIYF
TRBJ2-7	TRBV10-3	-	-	TGTGCGGGGAGTGGCGGCGGTAACCCAGAGACGCAGTACTTC	CAGSGGGNPETQYF
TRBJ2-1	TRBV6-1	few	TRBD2	TGTGCCAGCATGCCTAGCGGGGGGGTGATCTACAATGAGCAGTTCTTC	CASMPSGGVIYNEQFF
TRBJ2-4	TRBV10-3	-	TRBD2	TGTGGCCGTGGCTCGGGGGGGTGTGCCAAAAACACGCAGTATTTC	CGRGSGGCAKNTQYF
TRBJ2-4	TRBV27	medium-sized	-	TGTGCCAGCAGTCCCACTCCGGGAACCAAAAACATTCAGTACTTC	CASSPTPGTKNIQYF
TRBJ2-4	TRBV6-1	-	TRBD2	TGTGCCCGCAGAGCGGGGCTGGGACCCACAGACACGCAGTACTTC	CARRAGLGPTDTQYF
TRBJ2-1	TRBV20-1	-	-	TGCAGTGCTGGACTACTCCAAGGGGGGGAACTCTTC	CSAGLLQGGELF
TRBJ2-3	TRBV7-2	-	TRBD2	TGTGCCAGCAGCTTAGGCGGGAGGGTCGATACGCAGTATTTT	CASSLGGRVDTQYF
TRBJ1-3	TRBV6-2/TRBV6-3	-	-	TGTGCCAGCAGTTACTCAGGGGGAAACACCATATATTTT	CASSYSGGNTIYF
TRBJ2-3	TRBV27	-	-	TGTGCCAGCAGTTTATCGTCAGGGGCTACGCAGTATTTT	CASSLSSGATQYF
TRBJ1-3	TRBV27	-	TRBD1	TGTGCCAGCAGTAGGGACAGTACCTCTGGAAACACCATATATTTT	CASSRDSTSGNTIYF
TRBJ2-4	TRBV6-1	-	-	TGTGCCAGCAGGGGGCTGTGGGCCAAAGATACGCAGTACTTC	CASRGLWAKDTQYF
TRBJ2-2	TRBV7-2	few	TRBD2	TGTGCCAGCAGCTCGCGGGGGGCCGGGGAGCTGTTTTTT	CASSSRGAGELFF